This T cell receptor beta chain was recovered during a study of cytomegalovirus exposure and HLA in healthy donors. Study-level findings and limits: A further, later analysis showed that HLA-associated TCR beta chains (compared with equally common others) were more clonally expanded. Accurate HLA-A and HLA-B prediction from TCR beta sequences was reported for most subjects. A later analysis found TCR association rates differed by HLA locus, highest for DRB1 and lowest for HLA-C.

Healthy bone marrow donors made up the donor group. Of note for this clone: Its target is unknown. The same CDR3 also results from other DNA sequences found in this sample.

Trimming pared 0 bases from V and 4 bases from J, leaving 24 bases between. The germline V gene has CDR1 GTSNPN and CDR2 SVGIG (reference sequence). The CDR3 is 18 amino acids. The study ran its PCR with 60 Vbeta and 13 Jbeta primers. The protocol was immunoSEQ multiplex PCR, while the TCRdb copy is restricted to in-frame clones and leaves out a portion. The sample contains 100,000 to 150,000 clones, 17% of which appear only once. Source material: PBMCs. The sequence derives from a female donor in good health and CMV-seropositive. The chain couples TRBV30 to TRBJ1-1, with D tentatively TRBD1 (6 bases). The CDR3 DNA reads TGTGCCTGGAGTGTATGGGGGCACGGTCGAGGGGCAAGCACTGAAGCTTTCTTT. This gives the protein CAWSVWGHGRGASTEAFF.